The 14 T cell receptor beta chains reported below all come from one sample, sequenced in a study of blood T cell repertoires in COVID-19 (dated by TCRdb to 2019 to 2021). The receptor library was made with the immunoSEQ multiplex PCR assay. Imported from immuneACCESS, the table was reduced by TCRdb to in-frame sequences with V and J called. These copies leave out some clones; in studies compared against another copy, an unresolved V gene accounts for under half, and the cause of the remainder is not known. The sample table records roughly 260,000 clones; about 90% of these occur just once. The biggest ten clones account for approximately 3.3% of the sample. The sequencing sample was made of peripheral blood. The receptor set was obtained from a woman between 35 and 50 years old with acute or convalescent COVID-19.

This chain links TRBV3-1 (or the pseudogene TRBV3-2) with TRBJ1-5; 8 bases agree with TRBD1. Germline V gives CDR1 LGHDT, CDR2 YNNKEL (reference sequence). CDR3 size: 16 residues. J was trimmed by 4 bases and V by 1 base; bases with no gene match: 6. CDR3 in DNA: TGTGCCAGCAGCCAAGGGGGGGGGACAGGAAATCAGCCCCAGCATTTT. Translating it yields CASSQGGGTGNQPQHF.

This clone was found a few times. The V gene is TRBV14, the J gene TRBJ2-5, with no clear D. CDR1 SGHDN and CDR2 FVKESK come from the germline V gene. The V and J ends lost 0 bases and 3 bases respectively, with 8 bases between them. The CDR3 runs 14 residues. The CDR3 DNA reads TGTGCCAGCAGCCAAGATCGACAAAAAGAGACCCAGTACTTC. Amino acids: CASSQDRQKETQYF.

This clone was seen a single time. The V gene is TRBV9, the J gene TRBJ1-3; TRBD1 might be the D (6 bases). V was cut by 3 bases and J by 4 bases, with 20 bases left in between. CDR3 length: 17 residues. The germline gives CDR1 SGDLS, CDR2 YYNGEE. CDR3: CASSGTAWPRGGNTIYF. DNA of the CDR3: TGTGCCAGCAGCGGGACAGCGTGGCCCAGGGGAGGAAACACCATATATTTT. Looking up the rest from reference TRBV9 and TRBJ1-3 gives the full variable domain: DSGVTQTPKHLITATGQRVTLRCSPRSGDLSVYWYQQSLDQGLQFLIQYYNGEERAKGNILERFSAQQFPDLHSELNLSSLELGDSALYFCASSGTAWPRGGNTIYFGEGSWLTVV.

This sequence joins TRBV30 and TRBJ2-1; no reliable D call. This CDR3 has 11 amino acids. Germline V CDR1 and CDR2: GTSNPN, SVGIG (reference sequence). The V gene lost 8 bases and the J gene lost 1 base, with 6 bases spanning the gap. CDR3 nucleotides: TGTGCCCTTCGGTCCTACAATGAGCAGTTCTTC. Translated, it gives CALRSYNEQFF. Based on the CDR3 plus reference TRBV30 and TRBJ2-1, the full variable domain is SQTIHQWPATLVQPVGSPLSLECTVEGTSNPNLYWYRQAAGRGLQLLFYSVGIGQISSEVPQNLSASRPQDRQFILSSKKLLLSDSGFYLCALRSYNEQFFGPGTRLTVL.

In nucleotides, the CDR3 is TGTGCCAGCAGCTTAATCGACAGGAGGTCCAACACTGAAGCTTTCTTT. Amino acid sequence: CASSLIDRRSNTEAFF. This chain uses TRBV7-4 with TRBJ1-1; possibly TRBD1 for D (6 bases). CDR1 is SGHVT and CDR2 is SQSDAQ in the germline V gene. The CDR3 contains 16 residues. Trimming removed 2 bases from V and 2 bases from J, with 15 bases in between.

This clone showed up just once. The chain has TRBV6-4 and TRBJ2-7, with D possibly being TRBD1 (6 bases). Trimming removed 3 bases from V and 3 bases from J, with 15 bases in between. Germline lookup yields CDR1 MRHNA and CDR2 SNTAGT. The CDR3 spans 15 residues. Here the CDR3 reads CASSDDQGKVYEQYV. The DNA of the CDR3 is TGTGCCAGCAGTGATGACCAGGGGAAAGTCTACGAGCAGTACGTC.

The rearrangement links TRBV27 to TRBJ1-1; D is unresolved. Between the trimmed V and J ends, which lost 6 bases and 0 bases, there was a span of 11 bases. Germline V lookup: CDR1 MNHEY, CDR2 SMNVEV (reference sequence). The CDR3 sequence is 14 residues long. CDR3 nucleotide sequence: TGTGCCAGCAGGTCCTTCACTGTGAACACTGAAGCTTTCTTT. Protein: CASRSFTVNTEAFF.

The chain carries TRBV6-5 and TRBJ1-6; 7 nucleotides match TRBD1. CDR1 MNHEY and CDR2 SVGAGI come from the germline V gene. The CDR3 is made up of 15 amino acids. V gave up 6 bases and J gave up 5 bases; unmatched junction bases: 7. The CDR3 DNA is TGTGCCAGCAGGAAAGGGGGCGTCCATAATTCACCCCTCCACTTT. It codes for CASRKGGVHNSPLHF.

This CDR3 is CASSPQTDTQYF. The CDR3 DNA reads as TGTGCCAGCAGCCCCCAAACAGATACGCAGTATTTT. The rearrangement links TRBV13 to TRBJ2-3; no clear D gene. V was clipped by 5 bases and J by 3 bases, with 6 bases between them. The germline gives CDR1 PRHDT, CDR2 FYEKMQ (reference sequence). This CDR3 region has 12 residues.

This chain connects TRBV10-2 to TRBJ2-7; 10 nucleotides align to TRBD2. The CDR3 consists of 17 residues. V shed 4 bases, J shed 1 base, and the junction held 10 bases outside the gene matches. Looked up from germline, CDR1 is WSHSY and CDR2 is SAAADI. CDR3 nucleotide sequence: TGCGCCAGCAGTGGTCTCTTTAGCGGGGGGCCTTCCTACGAGCAGTACGTC. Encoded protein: CASSGLFSGGPSYEQYV.

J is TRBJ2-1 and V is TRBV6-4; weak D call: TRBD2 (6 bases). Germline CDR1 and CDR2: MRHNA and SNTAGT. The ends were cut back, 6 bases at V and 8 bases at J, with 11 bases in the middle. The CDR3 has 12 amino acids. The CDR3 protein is CASSRSGDEQFF. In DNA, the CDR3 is TGTGCCAGCAGCCGATCGGGGGATGAGCAGTTCTTC.

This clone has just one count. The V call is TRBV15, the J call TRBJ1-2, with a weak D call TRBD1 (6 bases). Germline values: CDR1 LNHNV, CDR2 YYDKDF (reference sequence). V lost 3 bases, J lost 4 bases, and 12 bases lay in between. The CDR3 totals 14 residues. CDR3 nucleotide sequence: TGTGCCACCAGCAGCATGGACAGATTCTATGGCTACACCTTC. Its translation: CATSSMDRFYGYTF.

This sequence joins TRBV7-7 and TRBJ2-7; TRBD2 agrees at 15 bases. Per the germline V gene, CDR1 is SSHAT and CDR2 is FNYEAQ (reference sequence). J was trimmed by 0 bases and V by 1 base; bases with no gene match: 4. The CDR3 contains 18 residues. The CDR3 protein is CASSLDGTSGGSSYEQYV. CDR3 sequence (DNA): TGTGCCAGCAGCTTAGACGGGACTAGCGGGGGGAGCTCCTACGAGCAGTACGTC.

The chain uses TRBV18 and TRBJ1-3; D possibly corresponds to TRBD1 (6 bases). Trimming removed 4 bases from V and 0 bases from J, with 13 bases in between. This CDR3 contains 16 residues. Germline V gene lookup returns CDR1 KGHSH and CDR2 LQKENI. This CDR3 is CASSLSQGDSGNTIYF. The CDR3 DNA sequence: TGTGCCAGCTCACTATCACAGGGTGACTCTGGAAACACCATATATTTT.